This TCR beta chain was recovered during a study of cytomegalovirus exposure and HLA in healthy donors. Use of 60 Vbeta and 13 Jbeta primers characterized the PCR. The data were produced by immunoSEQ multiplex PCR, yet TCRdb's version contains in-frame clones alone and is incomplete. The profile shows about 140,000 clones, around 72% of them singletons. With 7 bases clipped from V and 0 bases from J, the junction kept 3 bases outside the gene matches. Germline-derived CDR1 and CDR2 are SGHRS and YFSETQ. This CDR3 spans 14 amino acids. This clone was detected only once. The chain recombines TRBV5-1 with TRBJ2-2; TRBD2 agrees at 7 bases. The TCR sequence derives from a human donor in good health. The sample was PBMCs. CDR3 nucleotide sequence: TGCGCCAGCGGGGAGGGACCGAACACCGGGGAGCTGTTTTTT. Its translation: CASGEGPNTGELFF.